This T cell receptor beta chain comes out of a study of blood T cell repertoires in COVID-19. About the research overall: The origin of the acute and convalescent COVID-19 samples was the United States, Italy and Spain. T cells, B-cell-depleted T cells, or PBMCs supplied cDNA or gDNA.

The table came from immunoSEQ multiplex PCR; TCRdb's copy has only in-frame clones and leaves some out. The sample carries almost 200,000 clones, approximately 87% recorded once. Germline V gene sequence: CDR1 KGHDR, CDR2 SFDVKD. The CDR3 runs to 14 residues. V shed 0 bases and J shed 6 bases, with 7 bases lying between them. The receptor was isolated from a woman in her seventies with acute or convalescent COVID-19. What was sequenced was peripheral blood. The V and J genes are TRBV24-1 and TRBJ2-2; D is undetermined. The DNA of the CDR3 is TGTGCCACCAGTGATTTGAAGCCACCCGGGGAGCTGTTTTTT. Its translation is CATSDLKPPGELFF.